Below are 17 T cell receptor beta chains sequenced from a single sample in a study of blood T cell repertoires in COVID-19. Measured with immunoSEQ multiplex PCR; TCRdb has only the in-frame clones, and not every one. The sample records roughly 180,000 clones, 75% to 90% being singletons. The sample was PBMCs or T cells enriched from blood (not recorded which). The source is a man between 35 and 55 years old who had recovered from COVID-19.

The V call is TRBV4-1, the J call TRBJ1-4, with no clear D. The CDR3 has 16 residues. V dropped 4 bases and J dropped 8 bases, with 20 bases sitting between them. Germline-derived CDR1 and CDR2 are MGHRA and YSYEKL. CDR3 amino acids: CASSPGIVGSSEKLFF. The CDR3 region has the DNA TGCGCCAGCAGCCCGGGAATCGTGGGTTCGAGCGAAAAACTGTTTTTT.

The chain is built from TRBV13 and TRBJ2-7; 9 positions match TRBD1. Unmatched junction bases numbered 4, after V lost 5 bases and J lost 2 bases. Germline CDR1 PRHDT, CDR2 FYEKMQ (reference sequence). This CDR3 is built from 14 residues. The CDR3 spells CASSQDRGAYEQYF. The CDR3 coding sequence is TGTGCCAGCAGCCAGGACAGGGGAGCCTACGAGCAGTACTTC.

V gene TRBV7-3 combines with J gene TRBJ1-1, with 7 bases aligning to TRBD1. The trim removed 5 bases at V and 6 bases at J, leaving 6 bases unmatched. Germline loops: CDR1 SGHTA, CDR2 FQGTGA. There are 13 residues in the CDR3. The CDR3 spells CASSQRQGAEAFF. Written as DNA, the CDR3 is TGTGCCAGCAGCCAGAGACAGGGTGCTGAAGCTTTCTTT.

This sequence joins TRBV23-1 and TRBJ1-1; maybe TRBD1 (5 bases). TRBV23-1 is identified as an open reading frame with a role that is uncertain. CDR3 size: 22 residues. The V and J ends lost 4 bases and 1 base respectively, with 34 bases between them. The CDR3 protein is CASSPLNPPQGLCLRENTEAFF. The DNA of the CDR3 is TGCGCCAGCAGTCCCCTCAATCCCCCCCAGGGACTCTGCCTCCGGGAGAACACTGAAGCTTTCTTT.

This clone was detected only once. The chain combines TRBV24-1 with TRBJ1-1; weak D call: TRBD1 (5 bases). V was trimmed by 1 base and J by 11 bases, leaving 10 bases between them. The germline V gene has CDR1 KGHDR and CDR2 SFDVKD. This CDR3 has 12 amino acids. The CDR3 region has the DNA TGTGCCACCAGTGATTTCCGCGGGGGGGCTTTCTTT. Residues: CATSDFRGGAFF.

This chain uses TRBV28 with TRBJ2-2; TRBD1 aligns across 8 bases. The V gene's germline CDR1 is MDHEN and CDR2 SYDVKM. The CDR3 has 17 amino acids. Trimming took 4 bases from V and 4 from J; bases not matched to a gene: 11. The CDR3: CASSWGWTGQATGELFF. In DNA, the CDR3 is TGTGCCAGCAGTTGGGGGTGGACAGGGCAAGCCACCGGGGAGCTGTTTTTT. The full variable domain, in which reference TRBV28 and TRBJ2-2 provide the parts outside the CDR3, is DVKVTQSSRYLVKRTGEKVFLECVQDMDHENMFWYRQDPGLGLRLIYFSYDVKMKEKGDIPEGYSVSREKKERFSLILESASTNQTSMYLCASSWGWTGQATGELFFGEGSRLTVL.

This rearrangement joins TRBV5-1 to TRBJ1-1; 10 nucleotides match TRBD1. The V and J ends lost 3 bases and 3 bases, in that order; junction bases with no gene match: 5. Germline CDR1 reads SGHRS; CDR2 reads YFSETQ. This CDR3 has 15 residues. CDR3 bases: TGCGCCAGCAGCTCATGGGGGACAGGGGACACTGAAGCTTTCTTT. Translated, it gives CASSSWGTGDTEAFF.

The rearrangement joins TRBV27 to TRBJ2-5; tentatively, D is TRBD2 (7 bases). The CDR3 covers 14 residues. CDR1 and CDR2 (germline): MNHEY, SMNVEV (reference sequence). V lost 7 bases to trimming and J lost 4 bases, with 16 bases between them. The CDR3 spells CASMLRGEGETQYF. The CDR3 DNA follows: TGTGCCAGCATGCTGAGGGGGGAGGGAGAGACCCAGTACTTC.

This sequence joins TRBV7-2 and TRBJ2-7; a possible D gene is TRBD1 (6 bases). V lost 1 base and J lost 2, with 6 bases in between. Germline CDR1 is SGHTA and CDR2 is FQGNSA. This CDR3 has 13 amino acids. The DNA for the CDR3 is TGTGCCAGCAGCTTAGGGGACACCTACGAGCAGTACTTC. This gives the protein CASSLGDTYEQYF.

The chain combines TRBV27 with TRBJ1-2; TRBD1 might be the D (6 bases). Trimming removed 6 bases from V and 0 bases from J, with 11 bases in between. The CDR3 spans 14 residues. CDR1 MNHEY and CDR2 SMNVEV come from the germline V gene (reference sequence). CDR3 loop: CASRQQGANYGYTF. CDR3 coding DNA: TGTGCCAGCAGGCAACAGGGTGCTAACTATGGCTACACCTTC.

This chain links TRBV5-6 with TRBJ2-7, with 11 positions matching TRBD1. The CDR3 consists of 13 residues. Germline trimming cut 2 bases from V and 6 bases from J; bases unmatched to any gene: 1. Per germline, CDR1 SGHDT and CDR2 YYEEEE. The CDR3 spells CASSFGTGGEQYF. In DNA, the CDR3 is TGTGCCAGCAGCTTCGGGACAGGGGGCGAGCAGTACTTC.

The V gene is TRBV4-1, the J gene TRBJ2-7; 8 positions match TRBD1. Per the germline V gene, CDR1 is MGHRA and CDR2 is YSYEKL. V dropped 3 bases and J dropped 5; count of bases not matched to a gene: 9. The CDR3 loop spans 15 amino acids. CDR3 sequence (DNA): TGCGCCAGCAGCCACCCGGGACAGGTTAGGAACGAGCAGTACTTC. Translating it yields CASSHPGQVRNEQYF.

This chain uses TRBV29-1 with TRBJ1-1, with TRBD1 matching 8 bases. V was pared by 8 bases and J by 6 bases, with 5 bases of the junction left unmatched. The germline CDR1 and CDR2 sequences are SQVTM and ANQGSEA. The CDR3 spans 11 residues. The DNA for the CDR3 is TGCAGCACGGACAGGGACCCTGAAGCTTTCTTT. Encoded protein: CSTDRDPEAFF. Complete variable domain (other parts from reference TRBV29-1 and TRBJ1-1): SAVISQKPSRDICQRGTSLTIQCQVDSQVTMMFWYRQQPGQSLTLIATANQGSEATYESGFVIDKFPISRPNLTFSTLTVSNMSPEDSSIYLCSTDRDPEAFFGQGTRLTVV.

This rearrangement joins TRBV6-5 to TRBJ1-5, with 10 bases that match TRBD1. Germline loops: CDR1 MNHEY, CDR2 SVGAGI. The V and J ends lost 6 bases and 4 bases, in that order; junction bases with no gene match: 6. The CDR3 runs to 15 residues. This CDR3 reads CASREGQGLNQPQHF. CDR3 bases: TGTGCCAGCAGGGAGGGACAGGGGCTTAATCAGCCCCAGCATTTT.

The genes are TRBV6-5 and TRBJ1-2; TRBD1 might be the D (5 bases). CDR3 length: 11 residues. V lost 2 bases to trimming and J lost 13 bases, with 11 bases between them. Germline V lookup: CDR1 MNHEY, CDR2 SVGAGI. CDR3 loop: CASSYLGTFTF. CDR3 bases: TGTGCCAGCAGTTACCTAGGGACTTTCACCTTC.

This clone was seen a single time. The same CDR3 also results from other DNA sequences found in this sample. This chain connects TRBV12-3 or TRBV12-4 to TRBJ1-6, with unresolved D. Between the trimmed V and J ends, which lost 5 bases and 7 bases, there was a span of 9 bases. This CDR3 spans 13 amino acids. CDR3 amino acids: CASSLNSNSPLHF. The CDR3 region has the DNA TGTGCCAGCAGTCTTAACTCCAATTCACCCCTCCACTTT.

This clone was seen just once. V and J are TRBV10-3 and TRBJ1-2; D is unclear. The CDR3 is made up of 12 amino acids. Trimming took off 7 bases at V and 2 bases at J, with 8 bases between the two ends. The germline CDR1 and CDR2 sequences are ENHRY and SYGVKD. CDR3 sequence: CAIMRENYGYTF. CDR3 in DNA: TGTGCCATCATGAGAGAGAACTATGGCTACACCTTC.